This is a list of T cell receptor beta chains from one sample in a study of CD8 T cells in Susac syndrome. MiXCR, run by TCRdb on the immunoSEQ multiplex PCR reads, gives a single entry per CDR3 protein. Among about 140,000 distinct CDR3 sequences listed, approximately 95% were seen once. Sequencing was done on a sample of CD8+ T cells from PBMCs. The receptor set was obtained from a human donor with Susac syndrome. The conserved cysteine and the conserved F or W are not part of the CDR3 here. Fields, in order: V gene, J gene, clone size, CDR3 protein. The size entry is marked missing in some rows and otherwise reads once, few, many or a size class.

V: TRBV27
J: TRBJ1-2
size: NA
CDR3: ASMGRPGYGYT

V: TRBV27
J: TRBJ1-2
size: once
CDR3: ASSAGETNYGYT

V: TRBV12-3/TRBV12-4
J: TRBJ1-2
size: NA
CDR3: ASSFTGNGYT

V: TRBV4-1
J: TRBJ2-1
size: NA
CDR3: ASSPGLGLKF

V: TRBV20-1
J: TRBJ2-1
size: once
CDR3: SAHHQHYNEQF

V: TRBV20-1
J: TRBJ1-1
size: NA
CDR3: SATAGRSTEAF

V: TRBV14
J: TRBJ2-7
size: NA
CDR3: ASSPDLLHEQY

V: TRBV6-2/TRBV6-3
J: TRBJ2-2
size: NA
CDR3: ASSPSLDGELF

V: TRBV5-1
J: TRBJ2-7
size: NA
CDR3: ASSLETGVYEQY

V: TRBV7-9
J: TRBJ1-4
size: NA
CDR3: ASSFFSTNEKLF

V: TRBV30
J: TRBJ1-2
size: NA
CDR3: AWSEVLILDGYT

V: TRBV6-5
J: TRBJ2-5
size: NA
CDR3: ASATSGRGETQY

V: TRBV4-1
J: TRBJ2-7
size: NA
CDR3: ASSQDNRGLAGEQY

V: TRBV7-2
J: TRBJ2-5
size: NA
CDR3: ASSLRQAGVRETQY

V: TRBV15
J: TRBJ2-5
size: NA
CDR3: ATSRRPETQY

V: TRBV4-1
J: TRBJ2-1
size: NA
CDR3: ASSQQASMF

V: TRBV12-3/TRBV12-4
J: TRBJ1-1
size: NA
CDR3: ASSSLDSDTEAF

V: TRBV19
J: TRBJ1-1
size: NA
CDR3: ASSLGQGGVTEAF

V: TRBV5-1
J: TRBJ1-1
size: few
CDR3: ASSLWTGETEAF

V: TRBV11-3
J: TRBJ2-1
size: NA
CDR3: ASSTGTEINEQF

V: TRBV12-3/TRBV12-4
J: TRBJ2-7
size: NA
CDR3: ASSNGPPALNEQY

V: TRBV12-3/TRBV12-4
J: TRBJ1-1
size: NA
CDR3: ASSRQVGGVNTEAF

V: TRBV13
J: TRBJ1-1
size: NA
CDR3: ASSSSDRENTEAF

V: TRBV7-3
J: TRBJ2-2
size: NA
CDR3: AVRGSDTGELF

V: TRBV2
J: TRBJ2-7
size: NA
CDR3: ASSVTYEQY

V: TRBV20-1
J: TRBJ2-7
size: once
CDR3: SATGGPPAEQY

V: TRBV27
J: TRBJ2-1
size: NA
CDR3: ASSLGLANEQF

V: TRBV5-4
J: TRBJ1-1
size: NA
CDR3: ASSFADRNTEAF

V: TRBV11-2
J: TRBJ2-7
size: once
CDR3: ASSPEGRYEQY

V: TRBV20-1
J: TRBJ2-1
size: NA
CDR3: SAALSSYNEQF

V: TRBV7-8
J: TRBJ1-1
size: NA
CDR3: ASGEGHDGAF

V: TRBV5-4
J: TRBJ2-5
size: NA
CDR3: ASSLYLGAGETQY

V: TRBV20-1
J: TRBJ2-7
size: NA
CDR3: SARGYNALEQY

V: TRBV6-5
J: TRBJ2-7
size: few
CDR3: ASSGDNPYEQY

V: TRBV6-5
J: TRBJ1-5
size: few
CDR3: ASSPRSNQPQH

V: TRBV29-1
J: TRBJ2-7
size: NA
CDR3: SVETSGRSLREQY

V: TRBV10-3
J: TRBJ2-2
size: NA
CDR3: ASTDIRDGDTGELF

V: TRBV12-5
J: TRBJ2-3
size: NA
CDR3: ASGYFFTDTQY

V: TRBV5-4
J: TRBJ2-1
size: NA
CDR3: ASSSLAGEGNEQF

V: TRBV20-1
J: TRBJ2-1
size: NA
CDR3: SASGLGLGEQF

V: TRBV12-3/TRBV12-4
J: TRBJ1-1
size: NA
CDR3: ASSLFAGTNTEAF

V: TRBV12-3/TRBV12-4
J: TRBJ1-1
size: NA
CDR3: ASSFGRGTEAF

V: TRBV20-1
J: TRBJ2-1
size: NA
CDR3: SARGTSNEQF

V: TRBV2
J: TRBJ2-1
size: NA
CDR3: ASSEYLTSGQEQF

V: TRBV9
J: TRBJ2-5
size: NA
CDR3: ASSVQGASETQY

V: TRBV27
J: TRBJ2-1
size: NA
CDR3: ASWGDLAAYNEQF

V: TRBV29-1
J: TRBJ2-5
size: NA
CDR3: SVMESLGGTQY

V: TRBV28
J: TRBJ1-1
size: NA
CDR3: ANRAGSGTEAF

V: TRBV9
J: TRBJ2-3
size: NA
CDR3: ASSAVLAGSDTQY

V: TRBV29-1
J: TRBJ1-1
size: NA
CDR3: SVEGQEETINTEAF

V: TRBV12-3/TRBV12-4
J: TRBJ1-5
size: once
CDR3: ASSVTFSNQPQH